This T cell receptor beta chain was recovered during a study of blood T cells in healthy people across ages. This clonotype appeared many times. The antigen is undetermined. The study, taken as a whole, reports: It was held that the diversity estimates obtained from one million T cells were underestimates. Strongly correlated with naive T cell percentage was TCR beta diversity.

The CDR3 sequence is 14 residues long. CDR1 MNHEY and CDR2 SMNVEV come from the germline V gene (reference sequence). The V and J ends lost 5 bases and 8 bases respectively, with 17 bases between them. With a J-beta primer mix and a sample-barcoded 5' primer, a second PCR ran roughly 6 to 12 cycles. Each CDR3 protein gets one entry after TCRdb re-called the 5' RACE reads with MiXCR. The sample contains some 640,000 distinct CDR3 sequences, about 30% of which appear only once. This chain uses TRBV27 with TRBJ2-3; tentatively, D is TRBD2 (6 bases). The sample was blood. This receptor was obtained from an elderly woman in good health. CDR3 coding DNA: TGTGCCAGCAGTCTGGCCGGGACTTTGCGTACGCAGTATTTT. It yields the protein CASSLAGTLRTQYF.